Described below is a single T cell receptor beta chain sequence and its context. It lacks a known antigen. Base qualities are missing; no much larger clone stands one base away. The data originate from a study of blood T cell repertoires in COVID-19 (dated by TCRdb to the early 2020s). About the investigation overall: The collaborator samples originated in the United States, Italy and Spain and spanned the acute and convalescent phases of COVID-19. The dataset comprised deeply sampled blood TCRbeta repertoires from subjects exposed to, actively infected with, or recovered from COVID-19. HLA class I and class II types, where available, came from metadata supplied by the sample provider rather than from assay-based typing. Sample metadata almost always included a de-identified subject ID, COVID-19 status, age in years and sex. Samples were obtained from the ongoing ImmuneRACE study (first 160 participants) and from approximately 1,200 subjects provided by 6 global collaborators. The repertoires were released in a freely available public database intended as a resource for research on the immune response to SARS-CoV-2. The prospective study material was composed of cDNA or gDNA derived from T cells, B-cell-depleted T cells, or PBMCs.

TCRbeta CDR3 regions were amplified from genomic DNA using the immunoSEQ Assay, a bias-controlled multiplex PCR. The authors' analysis ran thus. The number of nucleated cells in each sample was estimated from the amplification of reference gene primers within the assay. Sequence reads were collapsed and filtered to measure the absolute abundance of every unique TCRbeta CDR3 rearrangement. For each sample, productive Simpson clonality was calculated as the square root of Simpson's diversity index across productive rearrangements. The source is immuneACCESS, and TCRdb retained only in-frame sequences with V and J called. Part of the clones is not carried over; for the studies checked, unresolved V genes explain less than half of this, and the remainder is unexplained. The DNA was the basis for D and trimming; V, J and clone size are from that table. Recorded for this sample are 40,000 to 50,000 clones; about nine tenths of them occurred a single time. Together, the top ten hold around 17% of the sample.

Whole blood was collected in K2EDTA tubes by collaborating institutions according to the institutions' own protocols. Collaborator samples were shipped for TCRbeta analysis as frozen whole blood, isolated PBMCs, or DNA extracted from either sample type. Overall results and qualifications from the work: Clinical and demographic metadata were provided uncurated, with the amount varying by source and participant.

V drops 3 bases and J drops 6 bases, leaving 22 bases in between. CDR1 and CDR2 (SGHNT, YENEEA) derive from the germline V gene. From the cysteine through the phenylalanine, the CDR3 covers 17 amino acids. The CDR3 DNA has 51 bases and is translated from base 1. The chain links TRBV11-3 with TRBJ2-3; D gene: possibly TRBD2, on 6 matching bases. The source of this sequence is a man aged 65-85 years with active COVID-19. Sequencing was performed on peripheral blood. The nucleotide sequence reads TGTGCCAGCAGCTTCACCGCGGGACTTACCGAAGGGGATACGCAGTATTTT. This yields the protein CASSFTAGLTEGDTQYF.